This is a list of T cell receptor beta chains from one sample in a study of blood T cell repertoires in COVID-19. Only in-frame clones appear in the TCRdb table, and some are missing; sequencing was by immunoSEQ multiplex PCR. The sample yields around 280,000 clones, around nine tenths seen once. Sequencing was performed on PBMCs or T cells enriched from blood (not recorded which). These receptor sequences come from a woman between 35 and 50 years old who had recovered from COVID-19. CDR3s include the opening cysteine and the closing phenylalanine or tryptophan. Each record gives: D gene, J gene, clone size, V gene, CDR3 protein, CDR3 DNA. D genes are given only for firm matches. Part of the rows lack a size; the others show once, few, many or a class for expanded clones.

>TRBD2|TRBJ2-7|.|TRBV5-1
CASSPSVASGSLVEQYF
TGCGCCAGCAGCCCCTCGGTGGCTAGCGGGAGTCTTGTCGAGCAGTACTTC
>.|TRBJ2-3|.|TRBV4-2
CASSAAGVRTDTQYF
TGTGCCTCGTCTGCGGCCGGGGTGAGGACAGATACGCAGTATTTT
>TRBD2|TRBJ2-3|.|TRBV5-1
CASSDRTSGTDTQYF
TGCGCCAGCAGCGACCGGACTAGCGGTACAGATACGCAGTATTTT
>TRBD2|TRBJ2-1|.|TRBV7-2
CASSSSGGILQNEQFF
TGTGCCAGCAGCTCCAGCGGGGGGATACTACAGAATGAGCAGTTCTTC
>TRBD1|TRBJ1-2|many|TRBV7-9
CASSPQGEGKNYGYTF
TGTGCCAGCAGCCCACAGGGGGAGGGGAAAAACTATGGCTACACCTTC
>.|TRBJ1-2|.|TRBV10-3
CAISDVPVGYGYTF
TGTGCCATCAGTGACGTTCCCGTCGGCTATGGCTACACCTTC
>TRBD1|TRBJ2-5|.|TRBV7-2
CASQDRGYQETQYF
TGTGCCAGCCAGGACAGGGGATACCAAGAGACCCAGTACTTC
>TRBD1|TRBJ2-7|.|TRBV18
CASSPDRVEQYF
TGTGCCAGCTCACCCGACAGGGTCGAGCAGTACTTC
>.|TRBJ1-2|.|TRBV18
CASSEVDTNYGYTF
TGTGCCAGCTCAGAAGTTGACACTAACTATGGCTACACCTTC
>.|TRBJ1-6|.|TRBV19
CASSRRDNSPLHF
TGTGCCAGTAGTAGGAGGGACAATTCACCCCTCCACTTT
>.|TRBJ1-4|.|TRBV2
CASRKGLLNEKLFF
TGTGCCAGCAGGAAAGGACTGTTGAATGAAAAACTGTTTTTT
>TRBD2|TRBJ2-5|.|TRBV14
CASSQGGLANQETQYF
TGTGCCAGCAGCCAAGGAGGACTAGCGAATCAAGAGACCCAGTACTTC
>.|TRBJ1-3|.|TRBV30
CAHRVSSSGNTIYF
TGTGCCCACAGGGTTAGCTCTTCCGGAAACACCATATATTTT
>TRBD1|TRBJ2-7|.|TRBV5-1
CASSLPGTGVGEQYF
TGCGCCAGCAGCTTGCCCGGGACAGGGGTGGGCGAGCAGTACTTC
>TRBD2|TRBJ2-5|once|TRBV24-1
CATSDTRGGVQVGEETQYF
TGTGCCACCAGTGACACCCGGGGGGGTGTGCAGGTCGGGGAGGAGACCCAGTACTTC
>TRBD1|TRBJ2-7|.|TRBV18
CASSARQGPYEQYF
TGTGCCAGCTCCGCACGACAGGGTCCCTACGAGCAGTACTTC
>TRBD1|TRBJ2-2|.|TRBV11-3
CASREGQGAGELFF
TGTGCCAGCAGAGAGGGGCAGGGGGCCGGGGAGCTATTTTTT
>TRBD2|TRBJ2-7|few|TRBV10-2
CASSESTTSGSYEQYF
TGCGCCAGCAGTGAGTCGACAACTAGCGGTTCCTACGAGCAGTACTTC
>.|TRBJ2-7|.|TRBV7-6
CASSPMVEDLLSEQYF
TGTGCCAGCAGCCCTATGGTGGAGGATCTACTCTCCGAGCAGTACTTC
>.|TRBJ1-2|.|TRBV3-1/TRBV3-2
CASSVLPGNNYGYTF
TGTGCCAGCAGCGTGCTCCCGGGGAATAACTATGGCTACACCTTC
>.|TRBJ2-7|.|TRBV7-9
CARGGYEQYF
TGTGCCCGAGGGGGCTACGAGCAGTACTTC
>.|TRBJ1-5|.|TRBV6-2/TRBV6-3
CASSYVAVTYSNQPQHF
TGTGCCAGCAGTTACGTCGCGGTAACATATAGCAATCAGCCCCAGCATTTT
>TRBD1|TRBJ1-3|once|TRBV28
CASSFLTGGYRNTIYF
TGTGCCAGCAGTTTTCTTACAGGGGGCTACAGGAACACCATATATTTT
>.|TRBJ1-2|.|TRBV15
CATSREIGADYGYTF
TGTGCCACCAGCAGAGAGATAGGGGCAGACTATGGCTACACCTTC
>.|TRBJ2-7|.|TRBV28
CASRLQGSEQYF
TGTGCCAGCAGATTACAGGGCTCCGAGCAGTACTTC
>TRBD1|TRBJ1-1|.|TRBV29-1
CSAKDRVNTEAFF
TGCAGCGCCAAAGACAGGGTGAACACTGAAGCTTTCTTT
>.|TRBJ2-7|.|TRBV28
CASSFQGYGYEQYF
TGTGCCAGCAGTTTCCAGGGATACGGTTACGAGCAGTACTTC
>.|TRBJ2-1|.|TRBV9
CASRGTGTPINEQFF
TGTGCCAGCAGGGGGACCGGGACTCCCATCAATGAGCAGTTCTTC
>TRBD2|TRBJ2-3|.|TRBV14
CASSHRLAGATQYF
TGTGCCAGCAGCCATCGACTAGCGGGAGCTACGCAGTATTTT
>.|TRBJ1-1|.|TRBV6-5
CASSPYEYTEAFF
TGTGCCAGCAGTCCCTATGAGTACACTGAAGCTTTCTTT
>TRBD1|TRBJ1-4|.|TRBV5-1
CASSFDRGALVEKLFF
TGCGCCAGCAGCTTCGACAGGGGCGCCTTAGTGGAAAAACTGTTTTTT
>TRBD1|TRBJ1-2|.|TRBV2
CASSEGDSYGYTF
TGTGCCAGCAGTGAAGGGGACAGTTACGGCTACACCTTC
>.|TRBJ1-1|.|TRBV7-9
CASSLGSLTEAFF
TGTGCCAGCAGCTTAGGGAGTCTAACTGAAGCTTTCTTT
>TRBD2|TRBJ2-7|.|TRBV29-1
CSVVGGSGAYEQYF
TGCAGCGTTGTGGGGGGTAGCGGGGCCTACGAGCAGTACTTC
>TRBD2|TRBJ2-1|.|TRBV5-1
CASSGSSGRGGNEQFF
TGCGCCAGCAGCGGCTCTAGCGGGAGGGGGGGCAATGAGCAGTTCTTC
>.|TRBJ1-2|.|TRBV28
CASSLLSSVGDGYTF
TGTGCCAGCAGTTTATTATCCTCGGTAGGGGATGGCTACACCTTC
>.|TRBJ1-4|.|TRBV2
CASSTGQRLNEKLFF
TGTGCCAGCAGTACCGGACAGAGACTGAATGAAAAACTGTTTTTT
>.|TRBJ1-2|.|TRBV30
CAWSEQTIYGYTF
TGTGCCTGGAGTGAACAGACGATCTACGGCTACACCTTC
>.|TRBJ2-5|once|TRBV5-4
CASSRGETQYF
TGTGCCAGCTCAAGGGGAGAGACCCAGTACTTC
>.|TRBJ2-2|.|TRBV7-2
CASRPQGRHYTGELFF
TGTGCCAGCAGGCCACAGGGCAGACATTACACCGGGGAGCTGTTTTTT
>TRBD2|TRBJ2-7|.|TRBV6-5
CASRLAAHYEQYF
TGTGCCAGCAGACTAGCGGCCCACTACGAGCAGTACTTC
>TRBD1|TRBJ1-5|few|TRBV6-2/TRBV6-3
CASSPGTGRDQPQHF
TGTGCCAGCAGTCCCGGGACAGGTCGTGATCAGCCCCAGCATTTT
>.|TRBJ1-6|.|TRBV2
CASKRRDTASPLHF
TGTGCCAGCAAACGCCGGGACACCGCTTCTCCCCTCCACTTT
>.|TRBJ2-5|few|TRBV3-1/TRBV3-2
CASSQAAVETQYF
TGTGCCAGCAGCCAAGCCGCGGTGGAGACCCAGTACTTC
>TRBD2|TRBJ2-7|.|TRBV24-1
CATSPGLPTYEQYF
TGTGCCACCAGCCCGGGACTACCAACCTACGAGCAGTACTTC
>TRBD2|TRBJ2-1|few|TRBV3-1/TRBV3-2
CASSLRTSTFF
TGTGCCAGCAGCCTTCGGACTAGTACGTTCTTC
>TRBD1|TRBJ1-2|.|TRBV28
CASRRPGTGNTF
TGTGCCAGCCGCCGTCCCGGGACAGGGAACACCTTC
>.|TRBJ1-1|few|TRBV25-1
CASSEPVNTEAFF
TGTGCCAGCAGTGAGCCAGTGAACACTGAAGCTTTCTTT
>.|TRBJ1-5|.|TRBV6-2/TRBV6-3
CASSYSHGTRGNQPQHF
TGTGCCAGCAGTTACTCGCACGGGACAAGGGGCAATCAGCCCCAGCATTTT
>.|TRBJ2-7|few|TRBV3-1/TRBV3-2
CASSQGSGAPYEQYF
TGTGCCAGCAGCCAAGGTAGCGGAGCCCCCTACGAGCAGTACTTC
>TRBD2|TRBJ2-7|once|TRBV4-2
CASSQAGLATYEQYF
TGTGCCAGCAGCCAAGCGGGACTAGCAACCTACGAGCAGTACTTC
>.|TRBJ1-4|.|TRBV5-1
CASTRGSRDNEKLFF
TGCGCCAGCACCCGGGGGTCCAGGGACAATGAAAAACTGTTTTTT
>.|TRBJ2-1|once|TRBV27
CASSPWGDYNEQFF
TGTGCCAGCAGTCCTTGGGGCGATTACAATGAGCAGTTCTTC
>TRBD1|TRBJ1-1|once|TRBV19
CASKVEDRGTEAFF
TGTGCCAGTAAAGTAGAGGACAGGGGCACTGAAGCTTTCTTT
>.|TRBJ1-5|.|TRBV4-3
CASSGGYSNQPQHF
TGCGCCAGCAGTGGGGGCTATAGCAATCAGCCCCAGCATTTT
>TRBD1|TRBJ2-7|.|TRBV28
CASSLLGDSGHEQYF
TGTGCCAGCAGTTTATTGGGGGACAGCGGCCACGAGCAGTACTTC
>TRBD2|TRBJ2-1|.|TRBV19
CASREGTSGRDEQFF
TGTGCCAGTAGAGAGGGGACTAGCGGGAGAGATGAGCAGTTCTTC
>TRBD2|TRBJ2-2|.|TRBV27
CASTRGVLGGELFF
TGTGCCAGCACCCGGGGGGTATTAGGCGGGGAGCTGTTTTTT
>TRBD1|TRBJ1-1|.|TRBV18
CASSRRTGQGTNTEAFF
TGTGCCAGCTCCCGTCGCACGGGACAGGGAACTAACACTGAAGCTTTCTTT